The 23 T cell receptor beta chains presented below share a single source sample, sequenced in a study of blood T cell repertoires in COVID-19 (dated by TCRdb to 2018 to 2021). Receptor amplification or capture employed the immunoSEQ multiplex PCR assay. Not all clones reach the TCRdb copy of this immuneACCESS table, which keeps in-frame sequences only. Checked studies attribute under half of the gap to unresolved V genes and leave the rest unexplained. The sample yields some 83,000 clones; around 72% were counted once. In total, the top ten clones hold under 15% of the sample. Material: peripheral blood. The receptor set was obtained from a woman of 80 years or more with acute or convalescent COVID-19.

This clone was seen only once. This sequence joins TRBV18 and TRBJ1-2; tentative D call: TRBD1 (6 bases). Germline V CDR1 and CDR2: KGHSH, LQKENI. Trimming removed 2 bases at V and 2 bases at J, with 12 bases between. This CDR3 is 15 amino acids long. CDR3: CASSPRTDRNYGYTF. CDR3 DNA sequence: TGTGCCAGCTCACCAAGGACAGATAGGAACTATGGCTACACCTTC.

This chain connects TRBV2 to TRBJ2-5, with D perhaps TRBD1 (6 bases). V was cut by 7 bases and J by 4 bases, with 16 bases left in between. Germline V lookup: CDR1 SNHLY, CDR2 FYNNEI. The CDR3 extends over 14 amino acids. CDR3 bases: TGTGCCAGCATCCAGGGGAACAGGGCAGAGACCCAGTACTTC. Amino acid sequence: CASIQGNRAETQYF. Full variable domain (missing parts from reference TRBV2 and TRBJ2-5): EPEVTQTPSHQVTQMGQEVILRCVPISNHLYFYWYRQILGQKVEFLVSFYNNEISEKSEIFDDQFSVERPDGSNFTLKIRSTKLEDSAMYFCASIQGNRAETQYFGPGTRLLVL.

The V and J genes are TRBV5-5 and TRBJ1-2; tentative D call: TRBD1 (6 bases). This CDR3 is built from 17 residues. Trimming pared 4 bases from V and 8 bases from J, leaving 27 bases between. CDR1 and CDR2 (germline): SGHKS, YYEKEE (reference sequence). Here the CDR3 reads CASSNKVWTDSQRGYTF. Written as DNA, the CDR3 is TGTGCCAGCAGCAATAAGGTTTGGACGGACAGTCAACGGGGCTACACCTTC.

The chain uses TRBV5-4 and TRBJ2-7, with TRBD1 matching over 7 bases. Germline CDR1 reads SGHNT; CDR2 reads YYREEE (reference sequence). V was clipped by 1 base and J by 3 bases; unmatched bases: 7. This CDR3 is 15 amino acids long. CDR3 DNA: TGTGCCAGCAGCTTGAGGGGGCAGGGGCTCTACGAGCAGTACTTC. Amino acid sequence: CASSLRGQGLYEQYF.

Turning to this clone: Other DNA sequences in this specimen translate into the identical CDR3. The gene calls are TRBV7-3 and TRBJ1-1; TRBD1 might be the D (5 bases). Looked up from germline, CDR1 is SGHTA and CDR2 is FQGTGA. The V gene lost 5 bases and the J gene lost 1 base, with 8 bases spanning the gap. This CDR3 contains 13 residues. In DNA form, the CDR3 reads TGTGCCAGCAGCCTACAGGAGAACACTGAAGCTTTCTTT. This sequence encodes CASSLQENTEAFF.

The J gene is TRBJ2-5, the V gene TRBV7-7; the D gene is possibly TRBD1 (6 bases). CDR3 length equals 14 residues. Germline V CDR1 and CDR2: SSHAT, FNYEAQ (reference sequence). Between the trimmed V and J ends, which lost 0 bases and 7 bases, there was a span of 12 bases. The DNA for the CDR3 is TGTGCCAGCAGCTTAGCCCCACTGGGGGCGACCCAGTACTTC. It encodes CASSLAPLGATQYF.

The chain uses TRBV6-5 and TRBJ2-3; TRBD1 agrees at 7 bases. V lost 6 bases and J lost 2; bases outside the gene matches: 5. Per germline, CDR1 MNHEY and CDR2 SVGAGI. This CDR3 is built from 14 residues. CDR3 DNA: TGTGCCAGCAGGCCGGGACAGTACACAGATACGCAGTATTTT. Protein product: CASRPGQYTDTQYF.

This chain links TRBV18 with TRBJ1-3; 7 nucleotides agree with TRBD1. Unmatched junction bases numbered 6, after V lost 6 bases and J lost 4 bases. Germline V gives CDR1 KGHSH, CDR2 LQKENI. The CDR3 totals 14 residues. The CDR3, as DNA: TGTGCCAGCTCCCAGGGACAGACGGGAAACACCATATATTTT. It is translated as CASSQGQTGNTIYF. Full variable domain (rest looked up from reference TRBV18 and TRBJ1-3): NAGVMQNPRHLVRRRGQEARLRCSPMKGHSHVYWYRQLPEEGLKFMVYLQKENIIDESGMPKERFSAEFPKEGPSILRIQQVVRGDSAAYFCASSQGQTGNTIYFGEGSWLTVV.

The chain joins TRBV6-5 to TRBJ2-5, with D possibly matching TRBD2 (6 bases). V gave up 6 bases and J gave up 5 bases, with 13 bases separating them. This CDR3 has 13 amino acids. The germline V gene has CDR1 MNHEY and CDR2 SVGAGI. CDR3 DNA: TGTGCCAGCAGCTCGGGACTTGGTGAGACCCAGTACTTC. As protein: CASSSGLGETQYF.

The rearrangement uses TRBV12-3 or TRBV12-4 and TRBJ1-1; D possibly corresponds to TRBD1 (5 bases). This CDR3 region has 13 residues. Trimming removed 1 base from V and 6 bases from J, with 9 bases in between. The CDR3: CASSLGTPPEAFF. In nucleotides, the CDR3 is TGTGCCAGCAGTTTAGGGACACCTCCTGAAGCTTTCTTT.

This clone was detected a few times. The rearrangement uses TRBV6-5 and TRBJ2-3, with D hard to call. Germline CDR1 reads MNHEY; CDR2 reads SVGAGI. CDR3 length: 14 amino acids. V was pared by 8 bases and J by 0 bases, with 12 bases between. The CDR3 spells CASVAFTSTDTQYF. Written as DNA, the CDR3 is TGTGCCAGCGTCGCGTTTACTAGCACAGATACGCAGTATTTT.

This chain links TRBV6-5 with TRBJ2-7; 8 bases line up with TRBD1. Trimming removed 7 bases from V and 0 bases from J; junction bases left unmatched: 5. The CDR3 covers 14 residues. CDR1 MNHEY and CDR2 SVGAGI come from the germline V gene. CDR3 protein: CASTFGQGSYEQYF. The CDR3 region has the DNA TGTGCCAGCACCTTCGGACAGGGCTCCTACGAGCAGTACTTC.

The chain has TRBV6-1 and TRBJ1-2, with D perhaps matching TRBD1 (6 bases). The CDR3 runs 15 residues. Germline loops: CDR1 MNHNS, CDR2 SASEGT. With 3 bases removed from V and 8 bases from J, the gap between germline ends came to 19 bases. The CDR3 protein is CASSDRFGGGGGYTF. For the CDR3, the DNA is TGTGCCAGCAGTGATAGATTTGGGGGCGGAGGAGGCTACACCTTC.

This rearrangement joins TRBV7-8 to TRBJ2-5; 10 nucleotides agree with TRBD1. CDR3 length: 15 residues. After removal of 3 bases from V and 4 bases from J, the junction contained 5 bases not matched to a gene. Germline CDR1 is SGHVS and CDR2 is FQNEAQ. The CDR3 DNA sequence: TGTGCCAGCAGCTTTAGGGGGGACAGGGGAGAGACCCAGTACTTC. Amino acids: CASSFRGDRGETQYF.

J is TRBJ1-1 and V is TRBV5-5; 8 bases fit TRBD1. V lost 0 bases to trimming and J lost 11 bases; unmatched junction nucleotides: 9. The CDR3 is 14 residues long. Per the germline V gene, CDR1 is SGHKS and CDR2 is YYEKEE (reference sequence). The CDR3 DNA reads TGTGCCAGCAGCTTGGGACAGGGGAAAGGAGTTGCTTTCTTT. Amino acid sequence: CASSLGQGKGVAFF.

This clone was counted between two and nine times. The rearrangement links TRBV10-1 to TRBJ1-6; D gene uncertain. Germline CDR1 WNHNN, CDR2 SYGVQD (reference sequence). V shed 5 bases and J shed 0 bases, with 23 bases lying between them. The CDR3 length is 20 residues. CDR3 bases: TGCGCCAGCAGTACGTTAACGGAAACTACTTCTAGCTCCTATAATTCACCCCTCCACTTT. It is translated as CASSTLTETTSSSYNSPLHF.

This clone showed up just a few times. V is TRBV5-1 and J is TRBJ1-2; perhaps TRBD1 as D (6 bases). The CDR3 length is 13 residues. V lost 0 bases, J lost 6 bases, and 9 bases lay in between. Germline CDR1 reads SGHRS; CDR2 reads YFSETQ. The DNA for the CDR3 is TGCGCCAGCAGCTTGGAGGCAGGGGATGGCTACACCTTC. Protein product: CASSLEAGDGYTF.

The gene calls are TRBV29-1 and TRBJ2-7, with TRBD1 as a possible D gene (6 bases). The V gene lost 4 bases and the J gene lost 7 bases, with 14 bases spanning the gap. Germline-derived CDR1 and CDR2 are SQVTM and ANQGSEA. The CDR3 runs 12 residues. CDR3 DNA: TGCAGCGTTGTGGCAGGGGTGGAGGAGCAGTACTTC. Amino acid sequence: CSVVAGVEEQYF.

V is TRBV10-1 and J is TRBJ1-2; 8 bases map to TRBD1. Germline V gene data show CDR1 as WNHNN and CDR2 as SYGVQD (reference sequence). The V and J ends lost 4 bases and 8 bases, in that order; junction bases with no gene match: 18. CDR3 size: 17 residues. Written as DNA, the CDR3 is TGCGCCAGCAGTGCGCGGGAGACAGGGGCGCCTTCTTGGGGCTACACCTTC. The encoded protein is CASSARETGAPSWGYTF.

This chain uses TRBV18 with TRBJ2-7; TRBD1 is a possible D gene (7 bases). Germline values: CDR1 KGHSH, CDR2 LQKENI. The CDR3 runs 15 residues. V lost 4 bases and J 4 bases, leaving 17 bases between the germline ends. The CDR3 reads CASSLAQGGVYEQYF. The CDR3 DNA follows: TGTGCCAGCTCACTCGCCCAGGGGGGCGTTTACGAGCAGTACTTC.

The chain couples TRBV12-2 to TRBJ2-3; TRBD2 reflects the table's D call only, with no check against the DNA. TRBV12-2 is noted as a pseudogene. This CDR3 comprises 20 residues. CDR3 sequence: CASRPTRGGGPSGCTDTQYF. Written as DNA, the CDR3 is TGTGCAAGTCGCCCAACGCGCGGGGGGGGGCCCTCGGGCTGCACAGATACGCAGTATTTT.

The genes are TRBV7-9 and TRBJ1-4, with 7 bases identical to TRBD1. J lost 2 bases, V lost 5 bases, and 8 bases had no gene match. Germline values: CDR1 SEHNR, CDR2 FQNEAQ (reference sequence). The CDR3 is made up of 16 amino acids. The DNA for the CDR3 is TGTGCCAGCAGCCCAACAGGGGTTGGGACTAATGAAAAACTGTTTTTT. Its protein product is CASSPTGVGTNEKLFF. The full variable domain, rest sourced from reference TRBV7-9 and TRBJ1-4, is DTGVSQNPRHKITKRGQNVTFRCDPISEHNRLYWYRQTLGQGPEFLTYFQNEAQLEKSRLLSDRFSAERPKGSFSTLEIQRTEQGDSAMYLCASSPTGVGTNEKLFFGSGTQLSVL.

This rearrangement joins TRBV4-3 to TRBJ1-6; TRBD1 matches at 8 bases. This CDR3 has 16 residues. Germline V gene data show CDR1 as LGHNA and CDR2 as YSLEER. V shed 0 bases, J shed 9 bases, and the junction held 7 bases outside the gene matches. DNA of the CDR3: TGCGCCAGCAGCCAAGAATGGGCAGGGGGCGGTTCACCCCTCCACTTT. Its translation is CASSQEWAGGGSPLHF.